These 29 T cell receptor beta chains came from one sample sequenced in a study of cytomegalovirus exposure and HLA in healthy donors. 60 Vbeta and 13 Jbeta primers were used in PCR. Profiling relied on immunoSEQ multiplex PCR, and the TCRdb table lists in-frame clones only, not all of them. The table includes some 180,000 clones, around 86% detected once. The sample was PBMCs. These receptors came from a male donor in good health and CMV-seronegative.

This clone was observed a single time. V is TRBV10-3 and J is TRBJ2-1; 9 positions match TRBD2. The germline CDR1 and CDR2 sequences are ENHRY and SYGVKD. J gave up 4 bases and V 6 bases, and 16 bases lay outside the gene matches. The CDR3 contains 18 residues. CDR3 sequence: CAISASPAGGGGYNEQFF. The CDR3 DNA follows: TGTGCCATCAGCGCCAGTCCAGCGGGGGGCGGGGGATACAATGAGCAGTTCTTC.

About this clone itself: At one of its ends the junction is not consistent with the germline gene, which may arise from a read error. The gene calls are TRBV7-8 and TRBJ1-1, with 9 bases fitting TRBD1. Germline V gives CDR1 SGHVS, CDR2 FQNEAQ. The CDR3 contains 17 residues. DNA for the CDR3: TGTGCCAGCAGCTATTCGCATCCGGGACAGGGAGGCACTGAGGCTTTCTTT. Its translation is CASSYSHPGQGGTEAFF.

V gene TRBV6-5 combines with J gene TRBJ1-2; 7 positions match TRBD1. CDR1 is MNHEY and CDR2 is SVGAGI in the germline V gene. The junction had 4 bases not matched to a gene; V was cut back by 6 bases and J by 3 bases. The CDR3 is 13 residues long. For the CDR3, the DNA is TGTGCCAGCAGAGGGGGCCTCGACTATGGCTACACCTTC. Translating gives CASRGGLDYGYTF.

This chain connects TRBV5-6 to TRBJ1-1; perhaps TRBD1 as D (5 bases). The CDR3 spans 14 residues. Germline lookup yields CDR1 SGHDT and CDR2 YYEEEE. Trimming shortened V by 2 bases and J by 3 bases, and 11 bases separated the two germline ends. The CDR3 region has the DNA TGTGCCAGCAGCTTACTGGCAGGGTACACTGAAGCTTTCTTT. Translating gives CASSLLAGYTEAFF.

This clone was detected only once. V usage is TRBV18 and J usage is TRBJ1-4; D remains ambiguous. CDR1 is KGHSH, CDR2 LQKENI, per germline. The CDR3 has 13 amino acids. V lost 2 bases and J lost 6, with 7 bases in between. CDR3 residues: CASSPTSDEKLFF. As DNA, the CDR3 is TGTGCCAGCTCACCAACCTCGGATGAAAAACTGTTTTTT.

This chain joins TRBV30 and TRBJ2-5, with TRBD1 identical over 8 bases. The germline CDR1 and CDR2 sequences are GTSNPN and SVGIG (reference sequence). V dropped 5 bases and J dropped 2; count of bases not matched to a gene: 7. The CDR3 is 14 residues long. CDR3: CAWGPGTGQETQYF. CDR3 coding DNA: TGTGCCTGGGGGCCCGGGACAGGACAAGAGACCCAGTACTTC.

This chain links TRBV5-1 with TRBJ2-1, with D possibly TRBD2 on 5 matching bases. The CDR3 is 15 amino acids. Germline CDR1 and CDR2: SGHRS and YFSETQ. Trimming removed 0 bases at V and 4 bases at J, with 11 bases between. The CDR3 region has the DNA TGCGCCAGCAGCTTGGCTCGGACTGTTTACAATGAGCAGTTCTTC. It is translated as CASSLARTVYNEQFF.

The genes are TRBV19 and TRBJ1-5; possibly TRBD1 for D (6 bases). Germline V gene sequence: CDR1 LNHDA, CDR2 SQIVND (reference sequence). Trimming removed 3 bases at V and 2 bases at J, with 11 bases between. This CDR3 spans 15 amino acids. The CDR3 DNA follows: TGTGCCAGTAGTATTCAACAGGGTGGCAATCAGCCCCAGCATTTT. Translated: CASSIQQGGNQPQHF.

The chain links TRBV12-5 to TRBJ1-5; D perhaps matches TRBD1 (5 bases). Germline V gives CDR1 LGHNT, CDR2 FRNRAP. This CDR3 comprises 14 residues. V was clipped by 1 base and J by 7 bases, with 11 bases between them. The CDR3 coding sequence is TGTGCTAGTGGTTTGGGACAGCGAGAGCAGCCCCAGCATTTT. Translation: CASGLGQREQPQHF.

This rearrangement joins TRBV2 to TRBJ1-5; 7 nucleotides line up with TRBD1. V trimming: 6 bases; J trimming: 1 base; junction bases outside the gene matches: 6. The germline gives CDR1 SNHLY, CDR2 FYNNEI. The CDR3 contains 15 residues. CDR3 DNA sequence: TGTGCCAGCAGAGATAGACAGGGAAGCAATCAGCCCCAGCATTTT. The encoded protein is CASRDRQGSNQPQHF.

This chain links TRBV6-5 with TRBJ1-3; D is possibly TRBD1 (5 bases). The CDR3 spans 14 residues. V lost 5 bases and J lost 4, with 12 bases in between. The germline CDR1 and CDR2 sequences are MNHEY and SVGAGI. CDR3 DNA sequence: TGTGCCAGCAGTGAATACAGGCCAGGAAACACCATATATTTT. It translates to CASSEYRPGNTIYF.

This chain links TRBV30 with TRBJ1-6, with 8 positions matching TRBD1. CDR3 length equals 12 residues. V lost 4 bases to trimming and J lost 11 bases; unmatched junction nucleotides: 4. CDR1 GTSNPN and CDR2 SVGIG come from the germline V gene (reference sequence). CDR3 nucleotides: TGTGCCTGGACACAGGGGGTGGCACCCCTCCACTTT. This translates into CAWTQGVAPLHF.

J is TRBJ1-5 and V is TRBV19; 10 positions match TRBD1. Germline values: CDR1 LNHDA, CDR2 SQIVND (reference sequence). This CDR3 region has 18 residues. J gave up 4 bases and V 0 bases, and 9 bases lay outside the gene matches. In nucleotides, the CDR3 is TGTGCCAGTAGTATAGATACGACAGGGGGCTTGGGGAATCAGCCCCAGCATTTT. Protein product: CASSIDTTGGLGNQPQHF.

V usage is TRBV5-4 and J usage is TRBJ2-3, with D possibly matching TRBD1 (7 bases). Trimming shortened V by 4 bases and J by 5 bases, and 17 bases separated the two germline ends. There are 15 residues in the CDR3. Looked up from germline, CDR1 is SGHNT and CDR2 is YYREEE (reference sequence). CDR3 protein: CASSRRDSGQDTQYF. CDR3 bases: TGTGCCAGCAGCAGGCGGGACAGCGGGCAAGATACGCAGTATTTT.

The J gene is TRBJ1-4, the V gene TRBV4-3; weak D call: TRBD1 (6 bases). The germline gives CDR1 LGHNA, CDR2 YSLEER. This CDR3 spans 15 amino acids. V lost 0 bases and J 11 bases, leaving 16 bases between the germline ends. In DNA, the CDR3 is TGCGCCAGCAGCCAAGAGTCGGGGGGGGCGGGTAAACTGTTTTTT. Its translation: CASSQESGGAGKLFF.

This clone has only a few counts. The V gene is TRBV18, the J gene TRBJ1-6; TRBD1 is a possible D gene (5 bases). CDR1 and CDR2 from the germline V gene are KGHSH and LQKENI. Trimming took 2 bases from V and 6 from J, leaving 11 bases between them. The CDR3 spans 15 residues. CDR3 residues: CASSPAGLGNSPLHF. The CDR3 nucleotides read TGTGCCAGCTCACCAGCAGGGTTGGGTAATTCACCCCTCCACTTT.

The chain joins TRBV30 to TRBJ1-4, with a possible D match to TRBD1 (5 bases). Germline V gives CDR1 GTSNPN, CDR2 SVGIG (reference sequence). The CDR3 covers 14 residues. V lost 0 bases and J lost 10, with 15 bases in between. Written as DNA, the CDR3 is TGTGCCTGGAGTGTTGGGGGGGTGGTTGGAAAACTGTTTTTT. It codes for CAWSVGGVVGKLFF.

With regard to this clone: Different DNA sequences within this sample yield the same CDR3. The V gene is TRBV6-6, the J gene TRBJ1-2, with TRBD1 identical over 7 bases. The germline gives CDR1 MNHNY, CDR2 SVGAGI (reference sequence). Trimming removed 6 bases from V and 3 bases from J; junction bases left unmatched: 4. This CDR3 is 13 amino acids long. CDR3 sequence reads: CASSTTGDYGYTF. DNA for the CDR3: TGTGCCAGCAGCACAACAGGGGACTATGGCTACACCTTC.

This clone has just a few counts. This chain joins TRBV19 and TRBJ2-1; 16 nucleotides agree with TRBD2. The CDR3 loop spans 19 amino acids. Per germline, CDR1 LNHDA and CDR2 SQIVND (reference sequence). Trimming took 5 bases from V and 4 from J; bases not matched to a gene: 11. The CDR3 nucleotides read TGTGCCAGTAGTCCCGGGACTAGCGGGGGGGCTCGCCCTTACAATGAGCAGTTCTTC. Encoded protein: CASSPGTSGGARPYNEQFF. Full variable domain (remainder filled in from reference TRBV19 and TRBJ2-1): DGGITQSPKYLFRKEGQNVTLSCEQNLNHDAMYWYRQDPGQGLRLIYYSQIVNDFQKGDIAEGYSVSREKKESFPLTVTSAQKNPTAFYLCASSPGTSGGARPYNEQFFGPGTRLTVL.

The CDR3: CASSGQGFRQPQHF. As DNA, the CDR3 is TGTGCCAGCAGTGGGCAGGGCTTCAGACAGCCCCAGCATTTT. The chain has TRBV2 and TRBJ1-5; TRBD1 might be the D (5 bases). Germline V gives CDR1 SNHLY, CDR2 FYNNEI. CDR3 length equals 14 residues. The ends were cut back, 4 bases at V and 7 bases at J, with 14 bases in the middle.

The gene calls are TRBV4-2 and TRBJ2-5, with D perhaps matching TRBD2 (6 bases). The CDR3 covers 15 residues. Germline V gene sequence: CDR1 LGHNA, CDR2 YNFKEQ. V was clipped by 0 bases and J by 2 bases, with 10 bases between them. The CDR3 nucleotides are TGTGCCAGCAGCCAAGAGGGGGGTCGGCAAGAGACCCAGTACTTC. This encodes CASSQEGGRQETQYF.

This clone was found once. The chain combines TRBV4-3 with TRBJ1-4, with 7 bases that match TRBD1. CDR1 and CDR2 (germline): LGHNA, YSLEER. J lost 4 bases, V lost 1 base, and 9 bases had no gene match. The CDR3 runs to 17 residues. The CDR3 DNA sequence: TGCGCCAGCAGCCAAGCGGTCACGGGACAGAATAATGAAAAACTGTTTTTT. Protein: CASSQAVTGQNNEKLFF.

The rearrangement joins TRBV19 to TRBJ1-6; TRBD1 might be the D (5 bases). CDR3 length: 13 amino acids. The V end was cut by 8 bases, the J end by 7 bases, with 12 bases between. CDR1 is LNHDA, CDR2 SQIVND, per germline (reference sequence). DNA for the CDR3: TGTGCCAGTGGCAGGGTGAAAAATTCACCCCTCCACTTT. This codes for CASGRVKNSPLHF.

The chain carries TRBV6-1 and TRBJ2-5; TRBD2 matches 9 bases. Germline V gene sequence: CDR1 MNHNS, CDR2 SASEGT. Unmatched junction bases numbered 6, after V lost 0 bases and J lost 4 bases. The CDR3 is 16 residues long. CDR3 in DNA: TGTGCCAGCAGTGAAGCTATGCGGGGGGGCGTAGAGACCCAGTACTTC. Its protein product is CASSEAMRGGVETQYF.

The chain employs TRBV4-1 and TRBJ1-1, with D perhaps TRBD1 (5 bases). The length of the CDR3 is 18 residues. Trimming stripped 4 bases from V and 0 bases from J, with 21 bases between. CDR1 is MGHRA, CDR2 YSYEKL, per germline. The chain's CDR3 is CASSPRNQGAVMNTEAFF. The CDR3 DNA sequence: TGCGCCAGCAGCCCCCGAAATCAGGGTGCGGTTATGAACACTGAAGCTTTCTTT.

This chain uses TRBV11-3 with TRBJ2-5; weak D call: TRBD2 (5 bases). Germline V lookup: CDR1 SGHNT, CDR2 YENEEA. This CDR3 spans 13 amino acids. Trimming took 2 bases from V and 5 from J, leaving 9 bases between them. This chain's CDR3 is CASSLRLRETQYF. In DNA, the CDR3 is TGTGCCAGCAGCTTACGACTACGGGAGACCCAGTACTTC.

The chain has TRBV19 and TRBJ2-7, with TRBD1 matching over 10 bases. The CDR3 consists of 13 residues. With V trimmed by 8 bases and J by 7 bases, 8 bases remained unmatched. From germline, CDR1 is LNHDA and CDR2 SQIVND (reference sequence). The CDR3 coding sequence is TGTGCCAGTTCGGGGACAGGGGATGTTGAGCAGTACTTC. Its translation is CASSGTGDVEQYF.

A few counts support this clone. V gene TRBV7-9 combines with J gene TRBJ1-4, with D maybe TRBD1 (5 bases). Germline CDR1 SEHNR, CDR2 FQNEAQ (reference sequence). The CDR3 loop spans 16 amino acids. The V end was cut by 4 bases, the J end by 7 bases, with 19 bases between. CDR3 loop: CASSSEMGQRREKLFF. For the CDR3, the DNA is TGTGCCAGCAGCTCCGAGATGGGGCAACGACGTGAAAAACTGTTTTTT.

The chain employs TRBV25-1 and TRBJ1-2; 9 bases are shared with TRBD1. The CDR3 contains 15 residues. The germline gives CDR1 MGHDK, CDR2 SYGVNS. V dropped 4 bases and J dropped 5; count of bases not matched to a gene: 8. The CDR3 DNA sequence: TGTGCCAGCAGTGCCTCCTCGGGACAGGGTTATGGCTACACCTTC. It encodes CASSASSGQGYGYTF.